This T cell receptor (beta chain) was found in a study of cytomegalovirus exposure and HLA in healthy donors. The repertoire was sequenced with immunoSEQ multiplex PCR; TCRdb's copy has only in-frame clones and lacks some. The profile shows 150,000 or so clones, more than 70% of them singletons. CDR1 and CDR2 from the germline V gene are SGHTA and FQGNSA. The trim removed 5 bases at V and 3 bases at J, leaving 4 bases unmatched. This CDR3 comprises 14 residues. General study points: The finding came from a later analysis; first-cohort TCR clusters tended to co-occur in the roughly 110 validation repertoires.

For this clone: What it recognizes is unknown.

The V and J genes are TRBV7-2 and TRBJ2-5, with 9 bases matching TRBD2. The TCR comes from a man aged 30 to 45 in good health and CMV-seropositive. Sample: PBMCs. CDR3: CASSPRLAEETQYF. CDR3 sequence (DNA): TGTGCCAGCAGCCCTCGACTAGCGGAAGAGACCCAGTACTTC.